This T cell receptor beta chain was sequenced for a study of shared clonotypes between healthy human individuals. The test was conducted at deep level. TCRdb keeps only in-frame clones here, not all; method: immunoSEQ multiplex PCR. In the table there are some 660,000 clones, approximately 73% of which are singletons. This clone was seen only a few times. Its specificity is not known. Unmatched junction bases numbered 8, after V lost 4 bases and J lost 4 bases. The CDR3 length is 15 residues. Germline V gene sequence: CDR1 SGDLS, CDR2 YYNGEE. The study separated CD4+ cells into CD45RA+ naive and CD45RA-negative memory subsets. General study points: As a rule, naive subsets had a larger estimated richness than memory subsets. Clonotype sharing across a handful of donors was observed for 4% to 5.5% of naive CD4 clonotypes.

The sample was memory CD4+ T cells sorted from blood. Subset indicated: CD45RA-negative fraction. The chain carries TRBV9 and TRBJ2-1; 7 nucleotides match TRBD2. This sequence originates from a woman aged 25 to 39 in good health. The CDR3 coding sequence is TGTGCCAGCAGCCCGCAGGCGGGAGCTTACAATGAGCAGTTCTTC. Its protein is CASSPQAGAYNEQFF.